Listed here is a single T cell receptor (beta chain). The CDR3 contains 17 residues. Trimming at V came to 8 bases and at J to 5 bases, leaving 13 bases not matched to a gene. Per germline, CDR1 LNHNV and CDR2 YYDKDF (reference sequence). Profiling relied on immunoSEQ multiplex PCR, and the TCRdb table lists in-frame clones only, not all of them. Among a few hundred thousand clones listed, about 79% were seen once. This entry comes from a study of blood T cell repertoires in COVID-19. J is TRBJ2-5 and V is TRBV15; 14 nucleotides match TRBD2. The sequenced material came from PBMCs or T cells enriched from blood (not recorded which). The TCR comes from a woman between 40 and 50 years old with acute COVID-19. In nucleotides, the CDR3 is TGTGCCACCTGGGGGGGACTAGCGGGAGAATCCAGGGAGACCCAGTACTTC. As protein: CATWGGLAGESRETQYF. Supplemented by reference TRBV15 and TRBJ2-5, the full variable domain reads DAMVIQNPRYQVTQFGKPVTLSCSQTLNHNVMYWYQQKSSQAPKLLFHYYDKDFNNEADTPDNFQSRRPNTSFCFLDIRSPGLGDTAMYLCATWGGLAGESRETQYFGPGTRLLVL.